One and the same sample provided the 3 T cell receptor beta chains below, sequenced in a study of metastatic and nonmetastatic thyroid tumors. Thyroid surgery was preceded by no treatment in any patient. From the PCR reads, TCRdb re-called clones with MiXCR. Seen here are tens of thousands of clones, 24% observed once, and the top ten hold roughly 14%. The sequencing sample was made of tumor tissue. These receptors came from a female donor with papillary thyroid cancer or a benign thyroid nodule (not recorded which). Some clones in this sample may be carry-over from other donors' samples.

This clone was recorded a few times. The J gene is TRBJ2-1, the V gene TRBV20-1; D remains ambiguous. Between the trimmed V and J ends, which lost 0 bases and 4 bases, there was a span of 13 bases. Germline V lookup: CDR1 DFQATT, CDR2 SNEGSKA (reference sequence). This CDR3 spans 15 amino acids. Here the CDR3 DNA reads TGCAGTGCTAGAGATCTGAGTCTCCTATACAATGAGCAGTTCTTC. It yields the protein CSARDLSLLYNEQFF.

This clone showed up many times. The chain combines TRBV9 with TRBJ2-2; either TRBD1 or TRBD2 may fit D (6 bases each). The CDR3 loop spans 15 amino acids. Germline lookup yields CDR1 SGDLS and CDR2 YYNGEE. Trimming took off 4 bases at V and 7 bases at J, with 17 bases between the two ends. The CDR3 DNA sequence: TGTGCCAGCAGCCCAGGGGAGGCTAGGGGCGGGGAGCTGTTTTTT. Its translation is CASSPGEARGGELFF.

This clone was counted many times. The genes are TRBV6-2 or TRBV6-3 and TRBJ2-7, with D possibly matching TRBD1 (6 bases). V was trimmed by 6 bases and J by 0 bases, leaving 12 bases between them. Germline assignment: CDR1 MNHEY and CDR2 SVGEGT. The length of the CDR3 is 14 residues. The CDR3 sequence is CASRDSDISYEQYF. CDR3 DNA: TGTGCCAGCAGGGACAGCGACATCTCCTACGAGCAGTACTTC.